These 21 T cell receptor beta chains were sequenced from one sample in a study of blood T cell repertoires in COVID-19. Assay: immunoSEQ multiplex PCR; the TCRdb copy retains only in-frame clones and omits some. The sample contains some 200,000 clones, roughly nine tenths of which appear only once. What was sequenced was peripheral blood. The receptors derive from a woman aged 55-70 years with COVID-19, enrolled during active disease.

The CDR3 DNA sequence: TGTGCCAGCAGTCTGACTAGCGCAAGCTCCTACAATGAGCAGTTCTTC. This translates into CASSLTSASSYNEQFF. The J gene is TRBJ2-1, the V gene TRBV6-4; 8 bases are shared with TRBD2. The V gene's germline CDR1 is MRHNA and CDR2 SNTAGT. J gave up 0 bases and V 5 bases, and 6 bases lay outside the gene matches. The CDR3 totals 16 residues.

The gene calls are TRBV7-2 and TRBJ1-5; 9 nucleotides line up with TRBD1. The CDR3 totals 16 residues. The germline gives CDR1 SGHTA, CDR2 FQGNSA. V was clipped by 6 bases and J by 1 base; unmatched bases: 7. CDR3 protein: CASSSTGGASNQPQHF. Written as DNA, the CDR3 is TGTGCCAGCAGTTCTACAGGGGGCGCGAGCAATCAGCCCCAGCATTTT.

CDR3 in DNA: TGCGCCAGCAGCCGACAGGGGGGTACAGATACGCAGTATTTT. The encoded protein is CASSRQGGTDTQYF. This chain joins TRBV5-1 and TRBJ2-3; 9 nucleotides agree with TRBD1. Germline V lookup: CDR1 SGHRS, CDR2 YFSETQ. Trimming removed 4 bases from V and 3 bases from J; junction bases left unmatched: 3. The CDR3 sequence is 14 residues long. The full variable domain, rest sourced from reference TRBV5-1 and TRBJ2-3, is KAGVTQTPRYLIKTRGQQVTLSCSPISGHRSVSWYQQTPGQGLQFLFEYFSETQRNKGNFPGRFSGRQFSNSRSEMNVSTLELGDSALYLCASSRQGGTDTQYFGPGTRLTVL.

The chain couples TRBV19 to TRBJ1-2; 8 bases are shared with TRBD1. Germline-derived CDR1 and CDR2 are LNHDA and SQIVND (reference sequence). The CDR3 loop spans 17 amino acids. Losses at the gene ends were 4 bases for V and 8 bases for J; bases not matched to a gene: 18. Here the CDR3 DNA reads TGTGCCAGTAGTACACCACGACAGGGGCGAACATCCGGAGGCTACACCTTC. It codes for CASSTPRQGRTSGGYTF.

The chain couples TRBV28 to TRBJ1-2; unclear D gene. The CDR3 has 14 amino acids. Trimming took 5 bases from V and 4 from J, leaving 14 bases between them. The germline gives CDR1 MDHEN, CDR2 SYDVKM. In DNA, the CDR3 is TGTGCCAGCAGTCCCACCTGGTTACTCTATGGCTACACCTTC. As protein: CASSPTWLLYGYTF.

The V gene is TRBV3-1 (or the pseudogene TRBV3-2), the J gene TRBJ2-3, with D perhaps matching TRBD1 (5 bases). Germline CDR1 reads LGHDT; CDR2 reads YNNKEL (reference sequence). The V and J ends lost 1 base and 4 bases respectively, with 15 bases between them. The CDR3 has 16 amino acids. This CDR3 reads CASSQVTVQGPDTQYF. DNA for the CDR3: TGTGCCAGCAGCCAAGTCACTGTCCAGGGCCCAGATACGCAGTATTTT.

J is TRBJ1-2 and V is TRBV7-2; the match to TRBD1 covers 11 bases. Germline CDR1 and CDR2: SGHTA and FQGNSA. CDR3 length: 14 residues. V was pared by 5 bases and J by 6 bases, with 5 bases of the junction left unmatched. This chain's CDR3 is CASSLGQGADGYTF. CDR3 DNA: TGTGCCAGCAGCCTAGGACAGGGGGCAGATGGCTACACCTTC.

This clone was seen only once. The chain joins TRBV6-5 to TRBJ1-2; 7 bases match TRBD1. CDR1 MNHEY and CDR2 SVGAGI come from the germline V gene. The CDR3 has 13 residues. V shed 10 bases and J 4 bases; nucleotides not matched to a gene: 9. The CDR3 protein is CATYRGAGYGYTF. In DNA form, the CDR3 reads TGTGCCACCTACAGGGGAGCGGGCTATGGCTACACCTTC.

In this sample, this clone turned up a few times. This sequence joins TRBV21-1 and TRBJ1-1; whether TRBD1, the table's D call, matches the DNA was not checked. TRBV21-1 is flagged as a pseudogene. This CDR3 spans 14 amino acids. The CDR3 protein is CASRIQGWYTEAFF. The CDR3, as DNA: TGTGCCAGCAGGATACAGGGGTGGTACACTGAAGCTTTCTTT.

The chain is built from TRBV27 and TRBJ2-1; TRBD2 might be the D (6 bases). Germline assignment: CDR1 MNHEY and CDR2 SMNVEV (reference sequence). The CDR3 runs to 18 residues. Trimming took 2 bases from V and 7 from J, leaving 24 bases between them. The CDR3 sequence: CASSLGAGRRDAINEQFF. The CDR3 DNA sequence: TGTGCCAGCAGTTTAGGGGCGGGGAGGCGGGATGCGATAAATGAGCAGTTCTTC.

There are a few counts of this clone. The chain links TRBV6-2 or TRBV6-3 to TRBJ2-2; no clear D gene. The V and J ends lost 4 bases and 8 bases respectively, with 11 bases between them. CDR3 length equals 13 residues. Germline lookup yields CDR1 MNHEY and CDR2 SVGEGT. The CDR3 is CASSSTPLGELFF. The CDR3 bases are TGTGCCAGCAGTTCCACCCCGCTAGGGGAGCTGTTTTTT.

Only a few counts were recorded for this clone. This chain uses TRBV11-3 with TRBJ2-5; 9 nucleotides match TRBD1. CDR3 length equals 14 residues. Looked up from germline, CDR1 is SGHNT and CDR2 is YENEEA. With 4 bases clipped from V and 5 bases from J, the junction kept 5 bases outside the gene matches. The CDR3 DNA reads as TGTGCCAGCAGCTCGGGACAGGGCAGGGAGACCCAGTACTTC. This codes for CASSSGQGRETQYF.

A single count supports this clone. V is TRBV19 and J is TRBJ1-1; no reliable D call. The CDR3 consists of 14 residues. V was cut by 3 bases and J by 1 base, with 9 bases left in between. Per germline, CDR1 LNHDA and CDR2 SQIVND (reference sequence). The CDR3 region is CASSISGGNTEAFF. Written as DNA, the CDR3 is TGTGCCAGTAGTATTTCAGGAGGGAACACTGAAGCTTTCTTT. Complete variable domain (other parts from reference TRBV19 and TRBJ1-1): DGGITQSPKYLFRKEGQNVTLSCEQNLNHDAMYWYRQDPGQGLRLIYYSQIVNDFQKGDIAEGYSVSREKKESFPLTVTSAQKNPTAFYLCASSISGGNTEAFFGQGTRLTVV.

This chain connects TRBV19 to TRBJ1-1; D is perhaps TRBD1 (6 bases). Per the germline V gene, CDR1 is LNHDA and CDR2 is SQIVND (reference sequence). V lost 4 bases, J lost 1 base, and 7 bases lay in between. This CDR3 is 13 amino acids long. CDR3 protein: CASSKTGNTEAFF. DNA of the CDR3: TGTGCCAGTAGTAAGACAGGGAACACTGAAGCTTTCTTT. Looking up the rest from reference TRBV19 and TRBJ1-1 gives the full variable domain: DGGITQSPKYLFRKEGQNVTLSCEQNLNHDAMYWYRQDPGQGLRLIYYSQIVNDFQKGDIAEGYSVSREKKESFPLTVTSAQKNPTAFYLCASSKTGNTEAFFGQGTRLTVV.

The CDR3 nucleotides read TGTGCCAGCAGTTTAAGGCAGGGGCGGTACAATGAGCAGTTCTTC. This gives the protein CASSLRQGRYNEQFF. The rearrangement links TRBV28 to TRBJ2-1, with TRBD1 as a possible D gene (6 bases). V lost 2 bases, J lost 4 bases, and 12 bases lay in between. Germline V gene lookup returns CDR1 MDHEN and CDR2 SYDVKM. The CDR3 extends over 15 amino acids.

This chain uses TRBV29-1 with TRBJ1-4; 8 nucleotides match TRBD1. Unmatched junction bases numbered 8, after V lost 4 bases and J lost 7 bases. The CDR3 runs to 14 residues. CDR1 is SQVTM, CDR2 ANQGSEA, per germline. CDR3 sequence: CSVVRQGAAEKLFF. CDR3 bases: TGCAGCGTTGTCCGGCAGGGGGCGGCTGAAAAACTGTTTTTT.

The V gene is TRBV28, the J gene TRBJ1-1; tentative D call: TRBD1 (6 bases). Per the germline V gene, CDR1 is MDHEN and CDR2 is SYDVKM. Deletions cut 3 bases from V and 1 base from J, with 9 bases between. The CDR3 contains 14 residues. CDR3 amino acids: CASSFVGQNTEAFF. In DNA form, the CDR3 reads TGTGCCAGCAGTTTTGTGGGACAGAACACTGAAGCTTTCTTT.

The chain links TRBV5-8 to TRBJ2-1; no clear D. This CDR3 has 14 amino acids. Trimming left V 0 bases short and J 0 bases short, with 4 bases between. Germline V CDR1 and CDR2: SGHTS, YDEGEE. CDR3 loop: CASSLVFSYNEQFF. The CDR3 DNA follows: TGTGCCAGCAGCTTGGTATTCTCCTACAATGAGCAGTTCTTC. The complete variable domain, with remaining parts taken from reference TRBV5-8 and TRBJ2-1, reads EAGVTQSPTHLIKTRGQQATLRCSPISGHTSVYWYQQALGLGLQFLLWYDEGEERNRGNFPPRFSGRQFPNYSSELNVNALELEDSALYLCASSLVFSYNEQFFGPGTRLTVL.

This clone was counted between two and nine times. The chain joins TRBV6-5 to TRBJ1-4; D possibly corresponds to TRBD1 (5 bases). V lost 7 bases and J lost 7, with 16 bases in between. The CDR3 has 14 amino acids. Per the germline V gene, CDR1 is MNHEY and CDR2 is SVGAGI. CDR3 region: CASTRGVEGEKLFF. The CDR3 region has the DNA TGTGCCAGCACCCGGGGGGTTGAGGGTGAAAAACTGTTTTTT.

As DNA, the CDR3 is TGTGCCAGCAGCAAAGGGGGGGTTCCTTCTGAAGCTTTCTTT. Protein product: CASSKGGVPSEAFF. The rearrangement joins TRBV11-3 to TRBJ1-1; a possible D gene is TRBD1 (6 bases). The CDR3 is 14 amino acids. V lost 5 bases, J lost 6 bases, and 16 bases lay in between. Germline loops: CDR1 SGHNT, CDR2 YENEEA.

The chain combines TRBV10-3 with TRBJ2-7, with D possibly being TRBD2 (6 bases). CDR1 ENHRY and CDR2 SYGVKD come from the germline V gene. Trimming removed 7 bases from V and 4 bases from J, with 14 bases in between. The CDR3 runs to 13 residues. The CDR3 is CAITPGLHYEQYF. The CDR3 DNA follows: TGTGCCATCACCCCGGGACTCCATTACGAGCAGTACTTC.